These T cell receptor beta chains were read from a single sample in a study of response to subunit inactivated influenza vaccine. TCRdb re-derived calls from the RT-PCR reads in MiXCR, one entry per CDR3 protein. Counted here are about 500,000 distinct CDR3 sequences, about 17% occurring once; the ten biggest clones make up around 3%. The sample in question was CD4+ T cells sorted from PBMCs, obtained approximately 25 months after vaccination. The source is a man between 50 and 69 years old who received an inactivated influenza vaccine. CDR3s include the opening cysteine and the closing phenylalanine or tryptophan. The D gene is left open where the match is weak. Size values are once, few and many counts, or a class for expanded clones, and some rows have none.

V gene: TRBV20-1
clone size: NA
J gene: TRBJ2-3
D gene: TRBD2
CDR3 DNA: TGCAGTGCCCTCAGGACTAGCGGGGGGCCGGGAGATACGCAGTATTTT
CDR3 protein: CSALRTSGGPGDTQYF

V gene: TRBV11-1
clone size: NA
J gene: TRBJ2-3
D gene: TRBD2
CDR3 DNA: TGTGCCAGCAGCTTAGGGACTAGCGGGAGATCTGGTACAGATACGCAGTATTTT
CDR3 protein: CASSLGTSGRSGTDTQYF

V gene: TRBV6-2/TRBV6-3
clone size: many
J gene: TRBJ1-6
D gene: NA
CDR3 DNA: TGTGCCAGCAGTTACATTGCAACAGGGCTAAATTCACCCCTCCACTTT
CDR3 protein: CASSYIATGLNSPLHF

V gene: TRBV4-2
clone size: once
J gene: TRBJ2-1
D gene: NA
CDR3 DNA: TGTGCCAGCAGCCAAGATATGGTAAATGAGCAGTTCTTC
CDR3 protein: CASSQDMVNEQFF

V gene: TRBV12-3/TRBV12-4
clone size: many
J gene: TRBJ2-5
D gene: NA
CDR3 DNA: TGTGCCAGCAGCCCCGTCCCGAGTTACCAAGAGACCCAGTACTTC
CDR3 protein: CASSPVPSYQETQYF

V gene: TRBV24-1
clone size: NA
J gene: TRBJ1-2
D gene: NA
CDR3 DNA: TGTGCCACCAGTGACTACAGCCCGTGGAACTATGGCTACACCTTC
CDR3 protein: CATSDYSPWNYGYTF

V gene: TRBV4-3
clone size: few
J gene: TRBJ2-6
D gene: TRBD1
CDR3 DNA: TGCGCCAGCAGCCGGTCAGGGGGCACTGGGGCCAACGTCCTGACTTTC
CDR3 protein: CASSRSGGTGANVLTF

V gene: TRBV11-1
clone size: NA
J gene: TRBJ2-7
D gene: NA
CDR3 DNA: TGTGCCAGCAGCTTACTGGGGACCGGCCCCTACGAGCGGTACTTC
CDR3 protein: CASSLLGTGPYERYF

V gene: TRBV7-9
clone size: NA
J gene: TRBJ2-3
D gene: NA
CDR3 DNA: TGTGCCAGCAGCTTAAACGTCGGTGACGGCGCAGATACGCAGTATTTT
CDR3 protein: CASSLNVGDGADTQYF

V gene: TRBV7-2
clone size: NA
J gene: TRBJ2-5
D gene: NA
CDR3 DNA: TGTGCCAGCAGCTCCCAACTTTTGGAGACCCAGTACTTC
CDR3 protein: CASSSQLLETQYF

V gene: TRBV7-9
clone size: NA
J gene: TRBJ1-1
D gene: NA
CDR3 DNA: TGTGCCTGGCGGGGGGCGGCCACTGAAGCTTTCTTT
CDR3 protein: CAWRGAATEAFF

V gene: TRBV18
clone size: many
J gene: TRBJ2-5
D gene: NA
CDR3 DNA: TGTGCCAGCTCACCATATAAGGAGACCCAGTACTTC
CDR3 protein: CASSPYKETQYF

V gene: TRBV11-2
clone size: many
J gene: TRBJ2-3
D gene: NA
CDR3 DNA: TGTGCCAGCAGCTTAAACGAAGATACGCAGTATTTT
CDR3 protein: CASSLNEDTQYF

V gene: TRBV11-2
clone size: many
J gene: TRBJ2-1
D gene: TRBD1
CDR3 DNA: TGTGCCAGCAGCTCCGGGACAGGCAATGAGCAGTTCTTC
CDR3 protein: CASSSGTGNEQFF

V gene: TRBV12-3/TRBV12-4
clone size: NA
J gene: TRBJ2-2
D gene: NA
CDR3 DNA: TGTGCCAGCAGTACTACGAACACCGGGGAGCTGTTTTTT
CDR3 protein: CASSTTNTGELFF

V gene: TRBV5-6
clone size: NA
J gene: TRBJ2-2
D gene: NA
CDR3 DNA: TGTGCCTGGAATCTATTGCATCCGGGGGCTGGGGAGCTGTTTTTT
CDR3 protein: CAWNLLHPGAGELFF

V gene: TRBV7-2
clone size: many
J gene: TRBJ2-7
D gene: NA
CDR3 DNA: TGTGCCAGCAGCTTATCCAAAGAGATGTACGAGCAGTACTTC
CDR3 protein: CASSLSKEMYEQYF

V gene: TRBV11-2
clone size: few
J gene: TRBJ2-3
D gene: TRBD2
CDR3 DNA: TGTGCCAGCAGCCATCTAGCGGGAGGGGCCACAGATACGCAGTATTTT
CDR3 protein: CASSHLAGGATDTQYF

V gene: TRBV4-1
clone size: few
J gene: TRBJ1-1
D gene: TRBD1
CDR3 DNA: TGCGCCAGCAGCCAAGGGACAGGCTCCCTGGGGACTGAAGCTTTCTTT
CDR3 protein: CASSQGTGSLGTEAFF

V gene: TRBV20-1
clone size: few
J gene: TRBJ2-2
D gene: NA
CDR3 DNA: TGCAGTGCTAGGTTTGGGTTGTACACCGGGGAGCTGTTTTTT
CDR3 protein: CSARFGLYTGELFF

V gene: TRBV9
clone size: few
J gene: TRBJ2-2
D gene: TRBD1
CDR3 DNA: TGTGCCAGCAGCGTAGGATACAGGGGGAGCGGGGAGCTGTTTTTT
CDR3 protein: CASSVGYRGSGELFF

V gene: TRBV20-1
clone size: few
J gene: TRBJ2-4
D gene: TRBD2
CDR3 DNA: TGCAGTGTTTACGGGAGGGCCAAAAACATTCAGTACTTC
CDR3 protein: CSVYGRAKNIQYF

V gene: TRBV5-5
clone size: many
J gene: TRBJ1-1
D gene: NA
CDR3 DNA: TGTGCCAGCAGTCAAACACCTAACACTGAAGCTTTCTTT
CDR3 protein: CASSQTPNTEAFF

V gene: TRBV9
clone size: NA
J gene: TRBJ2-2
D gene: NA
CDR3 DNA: TGTGCCAGCAGCGTAGTGGAATTCGGGGAGCTGTTTTTT
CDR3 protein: CASSVVEFGELFF

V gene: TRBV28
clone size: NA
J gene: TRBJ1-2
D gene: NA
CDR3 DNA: TGTGCCAGCAGATCCGGGACTAACTATGGCTACACCTTC
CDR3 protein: CASRSGTNYGYTF

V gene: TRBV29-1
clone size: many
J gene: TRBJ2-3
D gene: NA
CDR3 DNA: TGCAGCGTCCAAGGGGCACTAGCAGATACGCAGTATTTT
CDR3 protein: CSVQGALADTQYF

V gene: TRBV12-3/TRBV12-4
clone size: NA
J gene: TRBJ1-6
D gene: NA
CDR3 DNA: TGTGCCAGCAGTTTAGAACTGGCCTCACCCCTCCACTTT
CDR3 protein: CASSLELASPLHF

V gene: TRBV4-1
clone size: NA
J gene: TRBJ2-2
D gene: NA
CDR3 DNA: TGCGCCAGCAGCCAAGATTTACAGGTTAACACCGGGGAGCTGTTTTTT
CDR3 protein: CASSQDLQVNTGELFF

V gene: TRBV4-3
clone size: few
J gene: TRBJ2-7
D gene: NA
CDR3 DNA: TGCGCCAGCAGCCAAGATCATAGGGGAAAGTTGGGACACGAGCAGTACTTC
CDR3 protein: CASSQDHRGKLGHEQYF

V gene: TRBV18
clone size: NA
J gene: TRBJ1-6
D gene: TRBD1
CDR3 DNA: TGTGCCAGCTCACCCACGGACAGGGATTCACCCCTCCACTTT
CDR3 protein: CASSPTDRDSPLHF

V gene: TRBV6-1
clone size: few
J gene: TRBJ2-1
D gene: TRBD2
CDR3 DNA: TGTGCCAGTTGTACCTCTAGCGGGAGGCTCAATGAGCAGTTCTTC
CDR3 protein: CASCTSSGRLNEQFF

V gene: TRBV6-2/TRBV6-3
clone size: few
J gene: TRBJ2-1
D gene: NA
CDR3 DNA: TGTGCCAGCAGCGGGTGGGGGTCGGAGGGTGAGCAGTTCTTC
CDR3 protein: CASSGWGSEGEQFF

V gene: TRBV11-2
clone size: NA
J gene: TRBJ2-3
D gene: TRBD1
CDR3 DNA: TGTGCCAGCAGCTTAGTCGGGACAGGGTTTGCAGATACGCAGTATTTT
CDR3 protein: CASSLVGTGFADTQYF

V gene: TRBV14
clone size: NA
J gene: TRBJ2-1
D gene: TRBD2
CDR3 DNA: TGTGCCAGCAGCCGTGGAAGTAGCGGGAGTAATGAGCAGTTCTTC
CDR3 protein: CASSRGSSGSNEQFF

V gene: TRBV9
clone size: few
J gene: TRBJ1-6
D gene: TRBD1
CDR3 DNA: TGTGCCAGCAACCTACAGGGGAATTCACCCCTCCACTTT
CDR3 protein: CASNLQGNSPLHF

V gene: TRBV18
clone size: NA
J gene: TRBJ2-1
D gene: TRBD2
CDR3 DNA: TGTGCCAGCTCGCCAAGCGGGAGGCAGTACAATGAGCAGTTCTTC
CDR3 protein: CASSPSGRQYNEQFF

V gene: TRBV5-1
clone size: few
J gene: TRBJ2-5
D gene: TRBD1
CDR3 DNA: TGCGCCAGTGCCTTTGCGACAGGGGGCCAAGAGACCCAGTACTTC
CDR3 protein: CASAFATGGQETQYF

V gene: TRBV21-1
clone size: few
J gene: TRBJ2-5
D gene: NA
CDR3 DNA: TGTGCCAGCAGCCAACCCCCCCACGGGACCCAGTACTTC
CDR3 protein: CASSQPPHGTQYF

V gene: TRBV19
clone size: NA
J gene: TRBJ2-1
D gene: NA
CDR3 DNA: TGTGCCAGTAGTCAGACATTTGCTGAGCAGTTCTTC
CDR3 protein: CASSQTFAEQFF

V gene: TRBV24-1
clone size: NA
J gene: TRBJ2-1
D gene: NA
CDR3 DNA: TGTGCCACCAGTGATTTTGGCGGAGCGGGCGGAACCAATGAGCAGTTCTTC
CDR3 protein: CATSDFGGAGGTNEQFF

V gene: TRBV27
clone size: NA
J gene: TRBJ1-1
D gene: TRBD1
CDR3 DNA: TGTGCCAGCAAAAAACAGGGGCCGAACACTGAAGCTTTCTTT
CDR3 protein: CASKKQGPNTEAFF

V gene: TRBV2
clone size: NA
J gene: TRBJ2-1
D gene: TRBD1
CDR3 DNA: TGTGCCAGCAGTGCCAGACAGGGGTCTACAGTGCAGTTCTTC
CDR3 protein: CASSARQGSTVQFF

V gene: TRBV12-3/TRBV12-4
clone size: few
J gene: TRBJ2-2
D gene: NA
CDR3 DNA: TGTGCCAGCGAAATAGGGGGCACCGGGGAGCTGTTTTTT
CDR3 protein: CASEIGGTGELFF